These 18 T cell receptor beta chains were sequenced from one sample in a study of T cell clonality in common variable immunodeficiency. Method: immunoSEQ multiplex PCR; TCRdb's copy keeps in-frame clones and lacks some. The profile covers about 40,000 clones, none occurring a single time. The sequencing input was peripheral blood mononuclear cells. The receptor source for this set is a person between 18 and 70 years old in good health.

In this sample, this clone turned up many times. The CDR3 end falls 3 residues outside the read, so it is completed with the germline J gene. The chain recombines TRBV5-1 with TRBJ2-1; TRBD2 matches 10 bases. Germline assignment: CDR1 SGHRS and CDR2 YFSETQ. This CDR3 has 15 amino acids. The V segment lost 4 bases and the J segment 4 bases; nucleotides outside the gene matches: 5. CDR3 loop: CASSLTSGDYNEQFF. The part of the CDR3 DNA that was read is TGCGCCAGCAGCCTAACTAGCGGGGATTACAATGAG.

This clone was found a few times. The missing CDR3 end, 3 residues past where the read stops, is filled in from the germline J gene. The chain combines TRBV5-1 with TRBJ2-3; TRBD2 aligns across 9 bases. This CDR3 spans 17 amino acids. Per germline, CDR1 SGHRS and CDR2 YFSETQ. V was clipped by 1 base and J by 2 bases; unmatched bases: 8. This CDR3 is CASSLFPTSGYTDTQYF. The DNA read from the CDR3 is TGCGCCAGCAGCTTGTTCCCGACTAGCGGCTACACAGATACG.

In this sample, this clone turned up many times. The read halts 3 residues ahead of the CDR3 end, with the missing end drawn from the germline J gene. V gene TRBV5-1 combines with J gene TRBJ2-3; 8 nucleotides agree with TRBD1. Trimming at V came to 5 bases and at J to 4 bases, leaving 18 bases not matched to a gene. Germline V CDR1 and CDR2: SGHRS, YFSETQ. This CDR3 comprises 18 residues. The covered CDR3 bases are TGCGCCAGCAGAACCCGATGGACAGGGCAAGCGGTCGCAGATACG. Protein sequence: CASRTRWTGQAVADT. The entire CDR3 protein reads CASRTRWTGQAVADTQYF. Based on the CDR3 plus reference TRBV5-1 and TRBJ2-3, the full variable domain is KAGVTQTPRYLIKTRGQQVTLSCSPISGHRSVSWYQQTPGQGLQFLFEYFSETQRNKGNFPGRFSGRQFSNSRSEMNVSTLELGDSALYLCASRTRWTGQAVADTQYFGPGTRLTVL.

This clone was observed at least ten times. The read halts 3 residues ahead of the CDR3 end, with the missing end drawn from the germline J gene. V gene TRBV6-1 combines with J gene TRBJ1-4; D uncertain. V was shortened by 4 bases and J by 6 bases, with 15 bases between the two germline ends. The CDR3 is 15 residues long. The germline CDR1 and CDR2 sequences are MNHNS and SASEGT. CDR3 bases read: TGTGCCAGCAGTGGGTTCGGAAGGCGGGATGAAAAA. It codes for CASSGFGRRDEK. The complete CDR3 reads CASSGFGRRDEKLFF.

This clone was observed at least ten times. The CDR3 spells CASSAQGSSYEQYF. Incomplete CDR3 DNA: TGTGCCAGCAGTGCGCAGGGGAGTTCTTACGAG. The chain is built from TRBV6-1 and TRBJ2-7; D perhaps matches TRBD1 (6 bases). Sequencing ends 3 residues short of the CDR3 end; the germline J gene provides the rest. This CDR3 spans 14 amino acids. Germline V gives CDR1 MNHNS, CDR2 SASEGT. Trimming removed 4 bases from V and 4 bases from J, with 14 bases in between.

This clone was seen at least ten times. The sequence runs out 3 residues before the end of the CDR3; the remainder is reconstructed from the germline J gene. The chain joins TRBV2 to TRBJ1-2; D is perhaps TRBD1 (6 bases). Germline V gene data show CDR1 as SNHLY and CDR2 as FYNNEI. The CDR3 is 13 amino acids. V lost 4 bases to trimming and J lost 5 bases, with 11 bases between them. Here the CDR3 reads CASSGQVRYGYTF. The sequenced part of the CDR3 DNA is TGTGCCAGCAGTGGACAGGTTCGGTATGGC.

In this sample, this clone turned up many times. The CDR3 extends 3 residues past the end of the read, so its final part is completed from the germline J gene. The V and J genes are TRBV19 and TRBJ2-7, with D perhaps TRBD1 (6 bases). The germline V gene has CDR1 LNHDA and CDR2 SQIVND (reference sequence). The CDR3 length is 14 residues. V lost 6 bases and J 2 bases, leaving 14 bases between the germline ends. CDR3 in amino acids: CASSPGGGPYEQYF. Incomplete CDR3 DNA: TGTGCCAGTAGCCCAGGTGGGGGCCCCTACGAG.

The sample holds many counts of this clone. The read terminates 3 residues ahead of where the CDR3 ends, so the germline J gene completes it. The chain recombines TRBV2 with TRBJ2-5; 7 nucleotides match TRBD2. The CDR3 loop spans 15 amino acids. Germline CDR1 reads SNHLY; CDR2 reads FYNNEI. The V segment lost 6 bases and the J segment 5 bases; nucleotides outside the gene matches: 12. CDR3 DNA, as far as it was read: TGTGCCAGCAGGGGGGGGGACGACTCACTGGAGACC. Its translation: CASRGGDDSLET. The CDR3 reads in full as CASRGGDDSLETQYF.

With respect to this clone: With the read ending 3 residues before the CDR3 end, the germline J gene is used to fill in that end. The gene calls are TRBV2 and TRBJ1-4; TRBD1 matches 8 bases. The CDR3 loop spans 15 amino acids. Trimming took 5 bases from V and 5 from J; bases not matched to a gene: 7. The germline gives CDR1 SNHLY, CDR2 FYNNEI. The CDR3 spells CASSRDRPINEKLFF. The DNA read from the CDR3 is TGTGCCAGCAGTCGGGACAGGCCCATAAATGAAAAA. Using reference TRBV2 and TRBJ1-4 for the parts outside the CDR3, the full variable domain is EPEVTQTPSHQVTQMGQEVILRCVPISNHLYFYWYRQILGQKVEFLVSFYNNEISEKSEIFDDQFSVERPDGSNFTLKIRSTKLEDSAMYFCASSRDRPINEKLFFGSGTQLSVL.

This clone was counted between two and nine times. The read finishes 3 residues shy of the CDR3 end, and the germline J gene is used to complete it. The chain recombines TRBV5-1 with TRBJ2-3, with TRBD2 matching 10 bases. The CDR3 extends over 15 amino acids. Germline CDR1 SGHRS, CDR2 YFSETQ. CDR3 amino acids: CASSLERGGGETQYF. Incomplete CDR3 DNA: TGCGCCAGCAGCTTGGAGCGGGGGGGAGGCGAGACG.

This clone has a handful of counts. The CDR3 end is not reached by the read, which stops 3 residues before it; the germline J gene fills it in. The chain links TRBV19 to TRBJ2-7; 8 positions agree with TRBD1. The CDR3 contains 12 residues. The germline gives CDR1 LNHDA, CDR2 SQIVND (reference sequence). V shed 10 bases, J shed 3 bases, and the junction held 5 bases outside the gene matches. CDR3 DNA (partial): TGTGCCACCTCAGGGGGCGGCTACGAG. Translated, it gives CATSGGGYE. The CDR3 in full is CATSGGGYEQYF.

Remarks on this clone: The read gets to within 3 residues of the CDR3 end, and the germline J gene fills in the rest. This rearrangement joins TRBV19 to TRBJ2-7, with 8 bases matching TRBD1. Germline V CDR1 and CDR2: LNHDA, SQIVND (reference sequence). J gave up 1 base and V 6 bases, and 11 bases lay outside the gene matches. The CDR3 length is 16 residues. CDR3 in amino acids: CASRSSPGQESYEQYF. CDR3 DNA (partial): TGTGCCAGTAGGTCTAGTCCGGGACAGGAGTCCTACGAG.

This clone was counted ten times or more. The CDR3 here is CASSLGQGVGELFF. CDR3 DNA (partial): TGTGCCAGCAGTCTCGGACAGGGGGTCGGGGAG. The J gene is TRBJ2-2, the V gene TRBV6-2 or TRBV6-3; the match to TRBD1 covers 10 bases. The CDR3 goes on 3 residues after the read ends, and that part is filled in from the germline J gene. Per germline, CDR1 MNHEY and CDR2 SVGEGT. The V segment lost 5 bases and the J segment 7 bases; nucleotides outside the gene matches: 4. The CDR3 spans 14 residues.

Turning to this clone: Read sequence stops 3 residues before the CDR3 end, and the germline J gene provides the missing end. J is TRBJ1-1 and V is TRBV18; maybe TRBD1 (5 bases). CDR1 KGHSH and CDR2 LQKENI come from the germline V gene. Trimming left V 6 bases short and J 2 bases short, with 10 bases between. CDR3 length: 13 amino acids. Here the CDR3 reads CASSFDSNTEAFF. Partial CDR3 DNA: TGTGCCAGCTCGTTTGACAGCAACACTGAA.

This clone has at least ten counts. The missing CDR3 end, 3 residues past where the read stops, is filled in from the germline J gene. This chain uses TRBV7-2 with TRBJ1-2; possible D gene TRBD1, 6 bases. Germline CDR1 and CDR2: SGHTA and FQGNSA. The CDR3 sequence is 14 residues long. The germline V and J ends were trimmed by 0 bases and 2 bases, with 7 bases remaining between them. The chain's CDR3 is CASSLATGNYGYTF. The sequenced CDR3 bases are TGTGCCAGCAGCTTAGCGACAGGCAACTATGGC.

This clone has at least ten counts. The observed sequence ends 3 residues before the CDR3 terminus, with the missing tail filled in from the germline J gene. V is TRBV6-4 and J is TRBJ1-2; TRBD1 aligns across 8 bases. The J segment lost 5 bases and the V segment lost 2 bases, leaving 1 base of the junction unmatched. There are 13 residues in the CDR3. CDR1 and CDR2 (germline): MRHNA, SNTAGT. The CDR3 bases that were read are TGTGCCAGCAGTGACACAGGGGGATATGGC. Encoded protein: CASSDTGGYG. The full CDR3 is CASSDTGGYGYTF.

On this clone itself: The CDR3 end is not reached by the read, which stops 3 residues before it; the germline J gene fills it in. The chain uses TRBV30 and TRBJ1-2, with 10 bases fitting TRBD1. The junction had 1 base not matched to a gene; V was cut back by 0 bases and J by 6 bases. Per the germline V gene, CDR1 is GTSNPN and CDR2 is SVGIG (reference sequence). This CDR3 comprises 13 residues. CDR3 protein: CAWSVGQGDGYTF. The part of the CDR3 DNA that was read is TGTGCCTGGAGTGTTGGACAGGGGGATGGC.

This clone was observed many times. With the read ending 3 residues before the CDR3 end, the germline J gene is used to fill in that end. The chain employs TRBV5-6 and TRBJ1-5; D is perhaps TRBD1 (6 bases). The V gene lost 5 bases and the J gene lost 4 bases, with 16 bases spanning the gap. Germline values: CDR1 SGHDT, CDR2 YYEEEE. There are 15 residues in the CDR3. The CDR3 loop reads CASRSMGQDNQPQHF. The DNA read from the CDR3 is TGTGCCAGCAGATCGATGGGACAAGATAATCAGCCC.